This T cell receptor (beta chain) appears in the sequencing data of a study of identical twins. Remarks on this clonotype: Its antigen is not identified.

Whole-study findings and limits: Models predicted too little out-of-frame TCR alpha sharing in monozygotic twins. For out-of-frame beta sequences, excess twin sharing was weaker. The authors drew conclusions from cross-sectional statistical analysis rather than following the same donors.

The CDR3 has 12 amino acids. Trimming cost V 2 bases and J 11 bases, with 10 bases left between them. In germline, CDR1 is MNHNS, CDR2 SASEGT. Addition of a universal primer site occurred through template switching, and cDNA carried unique molecular identifiers. One entry per CDR3 protein, called by TCRdb with MiXCR from the 5' RACE reads. The sample lists hundreds of thousands of distinct CDR3 sequences, around 7.5% occurring once. These data were likewise used in another study, on yellow fever vaccine responses in identical twins.

V gene TRBV6-1 combines with J gene TRBJ2-1; D not certain. Material for sequencing was PBMCs. This sequence originates from a woman aged 18-29 years in good health. In DNA form, the CDR3 reads TGTGCCAGCAGTGAACCTACGGTCCAGCAGTTCTTC. This gives the protein CASSEPTVQQFF.